These 5 T cell receptor beta chains were all obtained from the same sample, sequenced in a study of shared clonotypes between healthy human individuals. Profiled with immunoSEQ multiplex PCR; TCRdb holds only in-frame clones, not every one. Among more than 400,000 clones listed, 81% were seen once. Sequencing input: PBMCs. Receptor source: a woman between 35 and 50 years old in good health. Some clones in this sample may be carry-over from other donors' samples.

In nucleotides, the CDR3 is TGTGCCAGCAGCGACAGGGTTACCGGGGAGCTGTTTTTT. This encodes CASSDRVTGELFF. This rearrangement joins TRBV7-3 to TRBJ2-2; TRBD1 matches at 7 bases. The V segment lost 5 bases and the J segment 5 bases; nucleotides outside the gene matches: 2. The CDR3 loop spans 13 amino acids. Germline V gives CDR1 SGHTA, CDR2 FQGTGA.

This sequence joins TRBV4-2 and TRBJ2-5; possibly TRBD2 for D (6 bases). Germline-derived CDR1 and CDR2 are LGHNA and YNFKEQ. The CDR3 extends over 15 amino acids. Trimming took off 4 bases at V and 1 base at J, with 13 bases between the two ends. CDR3 in amino acids: CASSLTAGSQETQYF. CDR3 DNA sequence: TGTGCCAGCAGCCTGACCGCGGGATCCCAAGAGACCCAGTACTTC.

This clone was observed a few times. The rearrangement uses TRBV5-6 and TRBJ1-2; the D gene is possibly TRBD1 (5 bases). The ends were cut back, 5 bases at V and 5 bases at J, with 19 bases in the middle. CDR1 is SGHDT, CDR2 YYEEEE, per germline. The CDR3 is made up of 15 amino acids. CDR3 in amino acids: CASRMKGRAGYGYTF. Here the CDR3 DNA reads TGTGCCAGCAGAATGAAGGGGAGGGCTGGGTATGGCTACACCTTC. Complete variable domain (other parts from reference TRBV5-6 and TRBJ1-2): DAGVTQSPTHLIKTRGQQVTLRCSPKSGHDTVSWYQQALGQGPQFIFQYYEEEERQRGNFPDRFSGHQFPNYSSELNVNALLLGDSALYLCASRMKGRAGYGYTFGSGTRLTVV.

V usage is TRBV7-3 and J usage is TRBJ2-7; 14 bases map to TRBD2. Losses at the gene ends were 5 bases for V and 6 bases for J; bases not matched to a gene: 18. The CDR3 totals 19 residues. Germline values: CDR1 SGHTA, CDR2 FQGTGA. CDR3 DNA sequence: TGTGCCAGCAGCCCAGGACCGACAGGGGGACTAGCGGGAGTACGCGAGCAGTACTTC. Its translation: CASSPGPTGGLAGVREQYF.

The rearrangement joins TRBV11-2 to TRBJ1-2; D possibly corresponds to TRBD1 (6 bases). Germline V gene sequence: CDR1 SGHAT, CDR2 FQNNGV. The CDR3 is 16 residues long. With 3 bases removed from V and 2 bases from J, the gap between germline ends came to 16 bases. As DNA, the CDR3 is TGTGCCAGCAGCTTTACCCGGGACACCATGAACTATGGCTACACCTTC. Encoded protein: CASSFTRDTMNYGYTF.